The sequence of this TCR beta chain was determined in a study of control samples from healthy donors and cancer patients. Germline values: CDR1 GTSNPN, CDR2 SVGIG (reference sequence). V was clipped by 2 bases and J by 4 bases; unmatched bases: 11. CDR3 size: 16 residues. Assay used: immunoSEQ multiplex PCR; TCRdb lists only in-frame clones, some missing. The table has roughly 100,000 clones, approximately 90% seen once. The chain couples TRBV30 to TRBJ1-2; TRBD1 agrees at 9 bases. The source of this sequence is a man aged 25 to 40 in good health. Specimen: blood. The CDR3 sequence: CAWSKGQGVEGYGYTF. DNA for the CDR3: TGTGCCTGGAGTAAGGGACAGGGTGTCGAGGGCTATGGCTACACCTTC.